What follows describes a single TCR beta chain. Its antigen is unknown. The sample holds no much larger clone one base away, and base qualities are not on file. These data belong to a study of radiotherapy plus CTLA-4 blockade in lung cancer (dated by TCRdb to the late 2010s). A note on the overall study: Objective responses were observed in about 17% of enrolled patients, and disease control was achieved in less than 40%. General study outcomes and caveats: After treatment with radiotherapy and ipilimumab, TCR clones that came from tumors expanded in the peripheral blood. The strongest predictors of response were reported to be early dynamic shifts in blood T cell clones along with a rise in serum interferon-beta following radiation.

The V end loses 5 bases and the J end loses 7 bases, and a stretch of 21 bases separates them. From the cysteine through the phenylalanine, the CDR3 covers 16 amino acids. The retained sequence is limited to the CDR3, 48 bases, with the frame set at the first base. From the germline V gene (reference sequence), CDR1 is SEHNR and CDR2 is FQNEAQ. The study tested focal radiation therapy combined with CTLA-4 blockade (ipilimumab) in patients with chemo-refractory metastatic non-small-cell lung cancer. Libraries were prepared through the immunoSEQ multiplex PCR assay. Not all clones reach the TCRdb copy of this immuneACCESS table, which keeps in-frame sequences only. Checked studies attribute under half of the gap to unresolved V genes and leave the rest unexplained. Within this sample are about 62,000 clones, with approximately 77% of them counted one time only. Approximately 4% of the sample lies in the top ten.

The sequence was collected from a human donor with non-small cell lung cancer who had a complete response to radiotherapy plus ipilimumab. The chain uses TRBV7-9 and TRBJ2-1; the D gene is not confidently resolved. Sequencing was performed on peripheral blood, taken from a patient treated with radiotherapy plus ipilimumab. Read as DNA, the sequence is TGTGCCAGCAGCCCCCCCCAGGCGGTGAGGTTTAATGAGCAGTTCTTC. This codes for CASSPPQAVRFNEQFF.